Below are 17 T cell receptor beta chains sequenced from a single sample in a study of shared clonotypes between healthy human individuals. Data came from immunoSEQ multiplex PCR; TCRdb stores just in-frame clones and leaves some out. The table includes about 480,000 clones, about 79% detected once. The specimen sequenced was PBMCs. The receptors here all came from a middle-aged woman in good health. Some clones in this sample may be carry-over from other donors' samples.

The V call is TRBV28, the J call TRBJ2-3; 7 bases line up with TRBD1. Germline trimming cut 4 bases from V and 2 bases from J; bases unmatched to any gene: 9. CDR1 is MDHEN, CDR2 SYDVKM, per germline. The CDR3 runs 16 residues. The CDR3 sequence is CASSSSDRYYTDTQYF. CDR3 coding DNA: TGTGCCAGCAGTTCCTCGGACAGGTATTACACAGATACGCAGTATTTT.

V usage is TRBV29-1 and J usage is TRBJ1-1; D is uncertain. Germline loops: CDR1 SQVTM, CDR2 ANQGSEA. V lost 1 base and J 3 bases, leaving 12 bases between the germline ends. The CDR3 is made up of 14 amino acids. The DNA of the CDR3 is TGCAGCGTTGAAGTATCTGGGGTGGACACTGAAGCTTTCTTT. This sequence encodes CSVEVSGVDTEAFF.

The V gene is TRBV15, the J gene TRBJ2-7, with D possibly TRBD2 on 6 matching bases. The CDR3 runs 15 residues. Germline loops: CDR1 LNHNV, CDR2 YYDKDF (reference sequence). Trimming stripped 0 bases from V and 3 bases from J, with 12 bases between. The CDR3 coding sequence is TGTGCCACCAGCAGAGAAAGAGCGGGCGGCTACGAGCAGTACTTC. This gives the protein CATSRERAGGYEQYF.

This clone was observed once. As DNA, the CDR3 is TGTGCCAGCAGTGAAGCGCTTCTTAATCAGGCCTATGGCTACACCTTC. Protein sequence: CASSEALLNQAYGYTF. V usage is TRBV6-1 and J usage is TRBJ1-2, with D hard to call. Germline CDR1 is MNHNS and CDR2 is SASEGT. V was cut by 0 bases and J by 4 bases, with 15 bases left in between. This CDR3 has 16 residues.

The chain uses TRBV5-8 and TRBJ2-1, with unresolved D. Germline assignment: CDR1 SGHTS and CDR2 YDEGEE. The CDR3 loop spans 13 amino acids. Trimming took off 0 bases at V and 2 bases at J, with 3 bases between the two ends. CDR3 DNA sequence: TGTGCCAGCAGCTTGGACACCTACAATGAGCAGTTCTTC. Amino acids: CASSLDTYNEQFF.

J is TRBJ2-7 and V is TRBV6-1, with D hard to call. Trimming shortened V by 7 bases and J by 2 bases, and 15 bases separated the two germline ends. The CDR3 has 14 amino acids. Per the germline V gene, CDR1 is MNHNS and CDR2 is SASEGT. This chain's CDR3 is CASTRKENAYEQYF. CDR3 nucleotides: TGTGCCAGCACACGTAAGGAAAACGCCTACGAGCAGTACTTC.

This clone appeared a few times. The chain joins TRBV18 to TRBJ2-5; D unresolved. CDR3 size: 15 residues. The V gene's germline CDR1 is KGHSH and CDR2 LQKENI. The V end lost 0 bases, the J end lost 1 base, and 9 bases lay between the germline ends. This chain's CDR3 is CASSPPGSTQETQYF. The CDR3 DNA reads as TGTGCCAGCTCACCACCGGGTAGTACCCAAGAGACCCAGTACTTC.

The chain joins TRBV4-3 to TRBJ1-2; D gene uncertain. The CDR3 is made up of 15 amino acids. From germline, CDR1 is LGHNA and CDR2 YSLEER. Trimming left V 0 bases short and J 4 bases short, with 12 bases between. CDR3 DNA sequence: TGCGCCAGCAGCCAAGAACTATTTCTGGGCTATGGCTACACCTTC. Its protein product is CASSQELFLGYGYTF.

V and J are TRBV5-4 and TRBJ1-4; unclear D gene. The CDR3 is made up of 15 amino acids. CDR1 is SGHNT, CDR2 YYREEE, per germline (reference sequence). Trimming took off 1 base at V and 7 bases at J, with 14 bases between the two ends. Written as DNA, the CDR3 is TGTGCCAGCAGCTTGTCGGCGGTAGTAAGTGAAAAACTGTTTTTT. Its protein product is CASSLSAVVSEKLFF. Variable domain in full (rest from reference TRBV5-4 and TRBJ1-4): ETGVTQSPTHLIKTRGQQVTLRCSSQSGHNTVSWYQQALGQGPQFIFQYYREEENGRGNFPPRFSGLQFPNYSSELNVNALELDDSALYLCASSLSAVVSEKLFFGSGTQLSVL.

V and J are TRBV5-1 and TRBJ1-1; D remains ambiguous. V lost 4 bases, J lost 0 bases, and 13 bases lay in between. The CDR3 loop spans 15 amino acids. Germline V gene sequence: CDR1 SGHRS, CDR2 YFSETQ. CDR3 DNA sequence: TGCGCCAGCAGCATGAACCAGGCTCTGAACACTGAAGCTTTCTTT. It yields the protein CASSMNQALNTEAFF. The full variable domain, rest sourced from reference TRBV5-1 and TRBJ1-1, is KAGVTQTPRYLIKTRGQQVTLSCSPISGHRSVSWYQQTPGQGLQFLFEYFSETQRNKGNFPGRFSGRQFSNSRSEMNVSTLELGDSALYLCASSMNQALNTEAFFGQGTRLTVV.

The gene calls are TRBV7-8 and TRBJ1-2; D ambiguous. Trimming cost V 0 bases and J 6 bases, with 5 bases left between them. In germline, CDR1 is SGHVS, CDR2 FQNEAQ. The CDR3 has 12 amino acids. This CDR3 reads CASSLAPDGYTF. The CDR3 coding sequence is TGTGCCAGCAGCTTAGCCCCTGATGGCTACACCTTC.

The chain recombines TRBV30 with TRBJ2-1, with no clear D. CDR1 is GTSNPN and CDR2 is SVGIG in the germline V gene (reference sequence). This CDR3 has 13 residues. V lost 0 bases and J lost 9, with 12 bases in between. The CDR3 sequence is CAWSVPTYGEQFF. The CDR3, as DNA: TGTGCCTGGAGTGTTCCCACCTACGGTGAGCAGTTCTTC.

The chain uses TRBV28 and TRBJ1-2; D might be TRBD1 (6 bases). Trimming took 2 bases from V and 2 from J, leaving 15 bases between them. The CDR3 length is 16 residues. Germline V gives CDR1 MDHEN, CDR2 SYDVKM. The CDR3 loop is CASSLVLVDRNYGYTF. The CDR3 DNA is TGTGCCAGCAGTTTAGTCCTGGTAGACAGGAACTATGGCTACACCTTC.

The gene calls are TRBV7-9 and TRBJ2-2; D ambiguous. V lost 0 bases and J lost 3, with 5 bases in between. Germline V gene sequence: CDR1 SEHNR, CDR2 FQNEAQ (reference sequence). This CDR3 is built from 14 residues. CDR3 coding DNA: TGTGCCAGCAGCTTAGCCTCTCACACCGGGGAGCTGTTTTTT. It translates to CASSLASHTGELFF.

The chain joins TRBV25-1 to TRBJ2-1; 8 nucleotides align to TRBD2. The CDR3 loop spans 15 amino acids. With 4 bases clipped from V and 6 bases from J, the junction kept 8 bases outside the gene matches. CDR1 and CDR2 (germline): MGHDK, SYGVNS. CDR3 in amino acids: CASSASGTRPNEQFF. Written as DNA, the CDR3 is TGTGCCAGCAGTGCTTCCGGGACTAGACCCAATGAGCAGTTCTTC.

Written as DNA, the CDR3 is TGTGCCAGCAGCTTAGGCCCCAGGGGGTTCACTGAAGCTTTCTTT. This translates into CASSLGPRGFTEAFF. This chain uses TRBV7-9 with TRBJ1-1; 7 bases match TRBD1. The V segment lost 1 base and the J segment 4 bases; nucleotides outside the gene matches: 6. The CDR3 consists of 15 residues. Germline V CDR1 and CDR2: SEHNR, FQNEAQ (reference sequence).

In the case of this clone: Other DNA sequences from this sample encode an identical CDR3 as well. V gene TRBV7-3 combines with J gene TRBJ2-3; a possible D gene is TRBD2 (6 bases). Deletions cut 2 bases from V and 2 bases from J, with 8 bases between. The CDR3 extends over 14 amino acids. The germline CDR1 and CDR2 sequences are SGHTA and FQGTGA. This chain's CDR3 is CASSLGLSTDTQYF. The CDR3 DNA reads TGTGCCAGCAGCTTAGGACTATCCACAGATACGCAGTATTTT.